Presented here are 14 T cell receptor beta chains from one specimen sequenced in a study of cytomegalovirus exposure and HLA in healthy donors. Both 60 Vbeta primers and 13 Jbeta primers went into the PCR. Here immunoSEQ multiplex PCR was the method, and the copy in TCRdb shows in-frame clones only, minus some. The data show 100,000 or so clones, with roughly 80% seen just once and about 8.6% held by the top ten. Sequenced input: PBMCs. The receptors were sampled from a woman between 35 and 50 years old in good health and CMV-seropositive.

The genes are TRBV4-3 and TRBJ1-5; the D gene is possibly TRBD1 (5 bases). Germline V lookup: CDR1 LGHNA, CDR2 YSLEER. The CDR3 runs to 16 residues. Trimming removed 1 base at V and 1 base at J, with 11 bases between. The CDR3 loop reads CASSQGWGGSNQPQHF. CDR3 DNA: TGCGCCAGCAGCCAAGGGTGGGGGGGGAGCAATCAGCCCCAGCATTTT.

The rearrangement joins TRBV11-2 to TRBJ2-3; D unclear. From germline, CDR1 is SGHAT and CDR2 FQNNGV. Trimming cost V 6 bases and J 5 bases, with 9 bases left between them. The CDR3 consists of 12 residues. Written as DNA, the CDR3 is TGTGCCAGCAGTTTACGAGTAGATACGCAGTATTTT. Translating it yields CASSLRVDTQYF.

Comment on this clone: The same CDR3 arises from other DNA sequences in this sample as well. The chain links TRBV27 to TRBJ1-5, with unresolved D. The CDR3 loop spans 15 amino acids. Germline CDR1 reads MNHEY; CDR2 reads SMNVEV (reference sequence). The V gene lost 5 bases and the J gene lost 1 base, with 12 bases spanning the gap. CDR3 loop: CASSLLGGSNQPQHF. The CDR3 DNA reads TGTGCCAGCAGTCTTCTAGGAGGGAGCAATCAGCCCCAGCATTTT.

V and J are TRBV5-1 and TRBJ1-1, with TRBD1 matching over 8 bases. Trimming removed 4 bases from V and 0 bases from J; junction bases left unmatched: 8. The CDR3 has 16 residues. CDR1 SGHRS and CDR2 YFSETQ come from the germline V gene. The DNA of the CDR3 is TGCGCCAGCAGCCAAAGACAGGGGACGATGAACACTGAAGCTTTCTTT. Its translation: CASSQRQGTMNTEAFF.

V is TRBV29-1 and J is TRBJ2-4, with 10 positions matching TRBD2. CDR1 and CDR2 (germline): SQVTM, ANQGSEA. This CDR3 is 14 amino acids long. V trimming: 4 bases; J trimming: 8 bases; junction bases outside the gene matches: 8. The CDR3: CSVASGSAMDIQYF. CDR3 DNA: TGCAGCGTTGCTAGCGGGAGCGCCATGGACATTCAGTACTTC.

CDR3 loop: CASSQVLFLAGVARYNEQFF. CDR3 in DNA: TGCGCCAGCAGCCAAGTACTTTTTCTAGCGGGAGTCGCCCGTTACAATGAGCAGTTCTTC. This chain joins TRBV4-1 and TRBJ2-1, with TRBD2 matching over 10 bases. The CDR3 sequence is 20 residues long. CDR1 is MGHRA, CDR2 YSYEKL, per germline. Germline trimming cut 1 base from V and 4 bases from J; bases unmatched to any gene: 16.

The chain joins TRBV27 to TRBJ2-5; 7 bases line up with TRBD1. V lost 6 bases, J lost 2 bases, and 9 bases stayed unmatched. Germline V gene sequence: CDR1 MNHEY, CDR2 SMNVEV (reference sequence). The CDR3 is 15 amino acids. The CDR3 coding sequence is TGTGCCAGCAGATACAAAAGGGGACAGCAAGAGACCCAGTACTTC. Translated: CASRYKRGQQETQYF.

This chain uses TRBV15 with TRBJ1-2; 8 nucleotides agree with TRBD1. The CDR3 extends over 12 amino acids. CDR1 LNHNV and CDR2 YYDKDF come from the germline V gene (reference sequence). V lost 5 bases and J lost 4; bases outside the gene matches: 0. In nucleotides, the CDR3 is TGTGCCACCAGCGGACAGGGCTATGGCTACACCTTC. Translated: CATSGQGYGYTF. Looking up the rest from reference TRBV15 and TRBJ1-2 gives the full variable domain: DAMVIQNPRYQVTQFGKPVTLSCSQTLNHNVMYWYQQKSSQAPKLLFHYYDKDFNNEADTPDNFQSRRPNTSFCFLDIRSPGLGDTAMYLCATSGQGYGYTFGSGTRLTVV.

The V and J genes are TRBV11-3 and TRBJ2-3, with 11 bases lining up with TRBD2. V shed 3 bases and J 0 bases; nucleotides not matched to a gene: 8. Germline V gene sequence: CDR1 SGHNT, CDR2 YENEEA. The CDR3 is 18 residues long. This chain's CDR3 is CASSFPSSGRWSTDTQYF. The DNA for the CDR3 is TGTGCCAGCAGCTTTCCGTCTAGCGGGAGGTGGAGCACAGATACGCAGTATTTT. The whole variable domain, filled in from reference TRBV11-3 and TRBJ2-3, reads EAGVVQSPRYKIIEKKQPVAFWCNPISGHNTLYWYLQNLGQGPELLIRYENEEAVDDSQLPKDRFSAERLKGVDSTLKIQPAELGDSAVYLCASSFPSSGRWSTDTQYFGPGTRLTVL.

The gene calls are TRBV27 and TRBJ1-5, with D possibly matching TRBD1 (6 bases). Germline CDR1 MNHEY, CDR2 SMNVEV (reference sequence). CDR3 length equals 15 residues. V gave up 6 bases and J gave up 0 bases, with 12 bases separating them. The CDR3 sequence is CASSPQGFSNQPQHF. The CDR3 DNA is TGTGCCAGCAGCCCACAGGGATTTAGCAATCAGCCCCAGCATTTT.

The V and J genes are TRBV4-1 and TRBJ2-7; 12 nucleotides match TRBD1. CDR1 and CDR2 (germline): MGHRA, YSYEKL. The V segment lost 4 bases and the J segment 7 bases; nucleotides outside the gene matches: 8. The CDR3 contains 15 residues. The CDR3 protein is CASSRPGQGAEEQYF. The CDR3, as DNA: TGCGCCAGCAGCCGCCCGGGACAGGGGGCGGAAGAGCAGTACTTC.

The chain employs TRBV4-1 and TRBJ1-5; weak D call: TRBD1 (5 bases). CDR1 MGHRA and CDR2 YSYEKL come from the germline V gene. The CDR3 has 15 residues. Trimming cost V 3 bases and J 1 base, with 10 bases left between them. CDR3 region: CASSHRATSNQPQHF. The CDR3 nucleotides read TGCGCCAGCAGCCACAGGGCCACCAGCAATCAGCCCCAGCATTTT.

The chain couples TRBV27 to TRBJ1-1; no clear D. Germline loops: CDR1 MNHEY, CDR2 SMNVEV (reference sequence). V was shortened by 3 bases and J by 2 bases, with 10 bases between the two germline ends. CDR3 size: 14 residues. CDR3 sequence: CASSLVSVNTEAFF. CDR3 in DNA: TGTGCCAGCAGTTTGGTGTCGGTAAACACTGAAGCTTTCTTT.

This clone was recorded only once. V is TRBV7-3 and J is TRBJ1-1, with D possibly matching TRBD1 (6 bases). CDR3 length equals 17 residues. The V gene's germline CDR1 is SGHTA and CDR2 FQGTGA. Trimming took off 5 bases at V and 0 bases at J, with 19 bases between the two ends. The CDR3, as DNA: TGTGCCAGCAGCCAAAGTTTGGTGGGACACCTGAACACTGAAGCTTTCTTT. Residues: CASSQSLVGHLNTEAFF.